This is a list of T cell receptor beta chains from one sample in a study of blood T cell repertoires in COVID-19. Data came from immunoSEQ multiplex PCR; TCRdb stores just in-frame clones and leaves some out. The repertoire has roughly 15,000 clones, roughly 80% of them found once; the top ten carry roughly 28%. Sequencing was performed on peripheral blood. The receptors were sampled from a human donor in a cohort sampled during active COVID-19. Both conserved end residues are part of each CDR3. The D gene is left open where the match is weak. Expanded clones are given a class, and other clones once, few, many or no size at all.

J gene | D gene | clone size | V gene | CDR3 DNA | CDR3 protein
TRBJ1-5 | NA | NA | TRBV9 | TGTGCCAGCAGCGTAGACTCGAATAGCAATCAGCCCCAGCATTTT | CASSVDSNSNQPQHF
TRBJ2-2 | NA | NA | TRBV4-3 | TGCGCCAGCAGCCAAGAGGCTAGAGGTCTTGGGGAGCTGTTTTTT | CASSQEARGLGELFF
TRBJ2-1 | NA | NA | TRBV27 | TGTGCCAGCGGCATCAGCGACTCCTACAATGAGCAGTTCTTC | CASGISDSYNEQFF
TRBJ2-3 | TRBD2 | NA | TRBV3-1/TRBV3-2 | TGTGCCAGCAGCTTTCGGACTAGCTCGAGGACAGATACGCAGTATTTT | CASSFRTSSRTDTQYF
TRBJ2-2 | NA | NA | TRBV11-2 | TGTGCCAGCAGCCTGGACTATCTTGGGACCGGGGAGCTGTTTTTT | CASSLDYLGTGELFF
TRBJ2-5 | NA | NA | TRBV5-6 | TGTGCCAGCAGCTTGGCCCGGCTAGTTGGGGAGACCCAGTACTTC | CASSLARLVGETQYF
TRBJ2-7 | NA | many | TRBV7-8 | TGTGCCAGCAGCTTAGGAGAGCGGATATACGAGCAGTACTTC | CASSLGERIYEQYF
TRBJ2-5 | NA | NA | TRBV2 | TGTGCCAGCAGTGAATTGGAGGGGCCCGGGCAACAAGAGACCCAGTACTTC | CASSELEGPGQQETQYF
TRBJ2-7 | TRBD2 | few | TRBV19 | TGTGCCAGTAGTGCCCGGACTAGCCGCGGCTCCTACGAGCAGTACTTC | CASSARTSRGSYEQYF
TRBJ2-1 | TRBD2 | NA | TRBV19 | TGTGCCAGTAGGGGAGGGACTAGCGGAGACAATGAGCAGTTCTTC | CASRGGTSGDNEQFF
TRBJ1-1 | NA | NA | TRBV6-4 | TGTGCCAGCAGTGACTCACAGGGCTCCACTGAAGCTTTCTTT | CASSDSQGSTEAFF
TRBJ1-3 | NA | NA | TRBV28 | TGTGCCAGCAGTTCCTCCGGGACACCATGGGACACCATATATTTT | CASSSSGTPWDTIYF
TRBJ1-1 | NA | NA | TRBV10-2 | TGCGCCAGCAGTCCTAAGAGTGAAGCTTTCTTT | CASSPKSEAFF
TRBJ2-5 | TRBD2 | NA | TRBV7-2 | TGTGCCAGCAGCTTAGCGTTGCTAGCGGGAGTTCAAGAGACCCAGTACTTC | CASSLALLAGVQETQYF
TRBJ1-4 | TRBD1 | once | TRBV6-5 | TGTGCCAGCAGGGTCAAAGGGGGCCAGGGAAAACTGTTTTTT | CASRVKGGQGKLFF
TRBJ1-2 | NA | NA | TRBV28 | TGTGCCAGCAGTTTATCGGGGTCGGATGGCTACACCTTC | CASSLSGSDGYTF
TRBJ2-5 | NA | once | TRBV7-2 | TGTGCCAGCAGCTCCAGGGTGACGGAGACCCAGTACTTC | CASSSRVTETQYF
TRBJ1-1 | NA | NA | TRBV19 | TGTGCCAGTAGTACAGGGGTGGTAGCGAACACTGAAGCTTTCTTT | CASSTGVVANTEAFF
TRBJ2-3 | NA | NA | TRBV28 | TGTGCCAGCAGGGGGAGCGCCACAGATACGCAGTATTTT | CASRGSATDTQYF
TRBJ2-1 | TRBD2 | NA | TRBV6-4 | TGTGCCAGCAGTACCCTGGCGGGAGGGCCAAATGAGCAGTTCTTC | CASSTLAGGPNEQFF
TRBJ1-2 | TRBD1 | NA | TRBV4-3 | TGCGCCAGCAGCCAGCCGACAGGGGATGGCTACACCTTC | CASSQPTGDGYTF
TRBJ1-2 | NA | NA | TRBV4-1 | TGCGCCAGCAGCAACCGGGAGGGGGGGTACTATGGCTACACCTTC | CASSNREGGYYGYTF
TRBJ1-3 | NA | once | TRBV5-6 | TGTGCCAGCAGCTTGGTAAATCGGTACGCCTCTGGAAACACCATATATTTT | CASSLVNRYASGNTIYF
TRBJ1-5 | NA | NA | TRBV12-3/TRBV12-4 | TGTGCCAGCCGGGGGGCCATGAACCAGCCCCAGCATTTT | CASRGAMNQPQHF
TRBJ2-1 | NA | NA | TRBV5-4 | TGTGCCAGCAGCCCGGACTCTCTCTCCTACAATGAGCAGTTCTTC | CASSPDSLSYNEQFF
TRBJ2-1 | TRBD2 | NA | TRBV27 | TGTGCCAGCAGTCCTAGGCTAGCGGGGCCCCCCGGTGAGCAGTTCTTC | CASSPRLAGPPGEQFF
TRBJ2-7 | TRBD2 | NA | TRBV15 | TGTGCCACCAGCAAACAGCGGGAAGCAAACGAGCAGTACTTC | CATSKQREANEQYF
TRBJ2-5 | NA | NA | TRBV7-9 | TGTGCCAGCAGCTTAGGGGCAGTTTCCGAGACCCAGTACTTC | CASSLGAVSETQYF
TRBJ1-6 | NA | NA | TRBV15 | TGTGCCACCAGCAGCAGAGACGGAGCCTATTATAATTCACCCCTCCACTTT | CATSSRDGAYYNSPLHF
TRBJ1-1 | NA | NA | TRBV5-1 | TGCGCCAGCAGCTTGGCCGACACTGAAGCTTTCTTT | CASSLADTEAFF
TRBJ2-7 | TRBD1 | NA | TRBV7-2 | TGTGCCAGCAGCTTTGGGGGGACAGGGTCCTACGAGCAGTACTTC | CASSFGGTGSYEQYF